The 31 T cell receptor beta chains reported below all come from one sample, sequenced in a study of T-cell reconstitution after alpha-beta-depleted transplantation in children. Unique molecular identifiers were built into the TCRbeta library. TCRdb analysed the PCR reads with MiXCR anew, one entry per CDR3 protein. In the table there are a few hundred thousand distinct CDR3 sequences, about 17% of which are singletons. The input for sequencing was PBMCs from the stem cell graft donor, taken from the stem cell graft. The receptors come from a human donor who donated a stem cell graft to a child with acute lymphoblastic leukemia.

The chain recombines TRBV5-1 with TRBJ1-5; tentatively, D is TRBD1 (6 bases). Deletions cut 4 bases from V and 2 bases from J, with 10 bases between. The CDR3 runs to 14 residues. Germline assignment: CDR1 SGHRS and CDR2 YFSETQ. DNA of the CDR3: TGCGCCAGCAGCAGGTCAGGGGGCAATCAGCCCCAGCATTTT. Its protein product is CASSRSGGNQPQHF.

This clonotype was seen more than once but under ten times. The V and J genes are TRBV27 and TRBJ2-1; 14 nucleotides match TRBD2. The CDR3 is 16 residues long. Germline assignment: CDR1 MNHEY and CDR2 SMNVEV (reference sequence). With V trimmed by 6 bases and J by 5 bases, 6 bases remained unmatched. The CDR3 region has the DNA TGTGCCAGCAGCGGACTAGCGGGAGGTCAAAACAATGAGCAGTTCTTC. Its protein is CASSGLAGGQNNEQFF.

The rearrangement joins TRBV11-3 to TRBJ1-2; 7 nucleotides align to TRBD1. CDR1 is SGHNT and CDR2 is YENEEA in the germline V gene. The CDR3 extends over 14 amino acids. With V trimmed by 5 bases and J by 5 bases, 8 bases remained unmatched. CDR3 region: CASSHQGQTYGYTF. The CDR3 nucleotides read TGTGCCAGCAGCCATCAGGGACAGACTTATGGCTACACCTTC.

Only a few counts were recorded for this clonotype. In nucleotides, the CDR3 is TGCAGCGTTGTATCTCAGTCCGGCAATGAGCAGTTCTTC. It encodes CSVVSQSGNEQFF. The V gene is TRBV29-1, the J gene TRBJ2-1; D uncertain. CDR3 length: 13 residues. The germline CDR1 and CDR2 sequences are SQVTM and ANQGSEA. V lost 4 bases, J lost 6 bases, and 13 bases lay in between.

The rearrangement joins TRBV3-1 to TRBJ2-7; TRBD2 agrees at 12 bases. The V segment lost 4 bases and the J segment 6 bases; nucleotides outside the gene matches: 7. CDR1 and CDR2 from the germline V gene are LGHDT and YNNKEL (reference sequence). CDR3 length: 15 residues. The CDR3 DNA sequence: TGTGCCAGCAGCCGAGAACCGGGACTAGCGGGCGAGCAGTACTTC. Protein product: CASSREPGLAGEQYF.

This clonotype has a single count. The chain uses TRBV24-1 and TRBJ2-2, with 10 bases identical to TRBD2. Unmatched junction bases numbered 13, after V lost 8 bases and J lost 5 bases. The CDR3 runs to 17 residues. Germline CDR1 KGHDR, CDR2 SFDVKD. CDR3 DNA: TGTGCCACCATGGCTAGCGGGAGAGGGGACCCTACCGGGGAGCTGTTTTTT. The encoded protein is CATMASGRGDPTGELFF.

This clonotype was found a few times. V usage is TRBV5-6 and J usage is TRBJ2-7; D is uncertain. Per germline, CDR1 SGHDT and CDR2 YYEEEE. V lost 1 base and J 3 bases, leaving 8 bases between the germline ends. The CDR3 spans 13 residues. The CDR3 nucleotides read TGTGCCAGCAGCTTGCTAGACTTCTACGAGCAGTACTTC. It yields the protein CASSLLDFYEQYF.

The J gene is TRBJ2-1, the V gene TRBV12-3 or TRBV12-4; D perhaps matches TRBD2 (7 bases). V was pared by 3 bases and J by 7 bases, with 13 bases between. This CDR3 has 14 amino acids. The CDR3 bases are TGTGCCAGCAGTTTGGGGGGGCGCAGGAATGAGCAGTTCTTC. Amino acids: CASSLGGRRNEQFF.

This clonotype was seen more than once but under ten times. The chain carries TRBV7-9 and TRBJ1-5; 7 positions match TRBD1. Germline values: CDR1 SEHNR, CDR2 FQNEAQ (reference sequence). After removal of 5 bases from V and 7 bases from J, the junction contained 8 bases not matched to a gene. The CDR3 has 14 amino acids. CDR3 in DNA: TGTGCCAGCAGCGCGACAGGGATGGGGCAGCCCCAGCATTTT. This codes for CASSATGMGQPQHF.

There are a few counts of this clonotype. The genes are TRBV25-1 and TRBJ2-1; D is possibly TRBD1 (5 bases). This CDR3 contains 17 residues. Germline CDR1 reads MGHDK; CDR2 reads SYGVNS. Trimming took off 1 base at V and 5 bases at J, with 18 bases between the two ends. The CDR3 loop reads CASSEFEDVGRDNEQFF. CDR3 DNA: TGTGCCAGCAGTGAATTTGAGGATGTAGGCAGGGACAATGAGCAGTTCTTC.

The chain recombines TRBV6-5 with TRBJ1-6, with D hard to call. V lost 2 bases and J lost 7, with 15 bases in between. Germline CDR1 reads MNHEY; CDR2 reads SVGAGI. The CDR3 has 16 amino acids. Written as DNA, the CDR3 is TGTGCCAGCAGTTACGGAATAACCCCGCGGAATTCACCCCTCCACTTT. It is translated as CASSYGITPRNSPLHF.

The J gene is TRBJ2-1, the V gene TRBV2; unclear D gene. This CDR3 has 13 residues. With 7 bases removed from V and 8 bases from J, the gap between germline ends came to 15 bases. The germline V gene encodes CDR1 SNHLY and CDR2 FYNNEI. CDR3 in DNA: TGTGCCAGCAAGGAGAGAATGGGCGATGAGCAGTTCTTC. Translating gives CASKERMGDEQFF.

V and J are TRBV20-1 and TRBJ2-1; D is perhaps TRBD2 (5 bases). Germline values: CDR1 DFQATT, CDR2 SNEGSKA (reference sequence). The CDR3 runs to 13 residues. V was trimmed by 3 bases and J by 4 bases, leaving 10 bases between them. CDR3 DNA sequence: TGCAGTGCTAGTAGGACTGCTTACAATGAGCAGTTCTTC. Protein product: CSASRTAYNEQFF.

There are a few counts of this clonotype. This chain links TRBV11-3 with TRBJ1-2; 8 positions agree with TRBD1. Germline V gene data show CDR1 as SGHNT and CDR2 as YENEEA. Losses at the gene ends were 4 bases for V and 8 bases for J; bases not matched to a gene: 12. There are 15 residues in the CDR3. This CDR3 reads CASSSEPGQVGGYTF. Here the CDR3 DNA reads TGTGCCAGCAGCTCCGAACCGGGACAGGTGGGAGGCTACACCTTC.

The genes are TRBV27 and TRBJ1-1, with 8 nucleotides matching TRBD1. J lost 9 bases, V lost 6 bases, and 9 bases had no gene match. The germline V gene encodes CDR1 MNHEY and CDR2 SMNVEV (reference sequence). This CDR3 has 13 residues. The CDR3 loop reads CASSLQGAVKAFF. DNA for the CDR3: TGTGCCAGCAGCCTGCAGGGGGCGGTTAAAGCTTTCTTT.

This clonotype was seen more than once but under ten times. This chain uses TRBV5-5 with TRBJ2-7, with a tentative D call TRBD2 (6 bases). Germline V gene lookup returns CDR1 SGHKS and CDR2 YYEKEE (reference sequence). This CDR3 spans 13 amino acids. Trimming stripped 1 base from V and 6 bases from J, with 11 bases between. As DNA, the CDR3 is TGTGCCAGCAGCTTGTCCAGGGAGGTCGAGCAGTACTTC. Protein product: CASSLSREVEQYF. The variable domain in full, completed from reference TRBV5-5 and TRBJ2-7, reads DAGVTQSPTHLIKTRGQQVTLRCSPISGHKSVSWYQQVLGQGPQFIFQYYEKEERGRGNFPDRFSARQFPNYSSELNVNALLLGDSALYLCASSLSREVEQYFGPGTRLTVT.

This sequence joins TRBV20-1 and TRBJ2-7; TRBD1 matches 9 bases. Trimming removed 6 bases from V and 3 bases from J; junction bases left unmatched: 6. This CDR3 has 13 residues. The V gene's germline CDR1 is DFQATT and CDR2 SNEGSKA (reference sequence). The CDR3 loop reads CSAHRDRDYEQYF. The DNA for the CDR3 is TGCAGTGCCCACCGGGACAGGGACTACGAGCAGTACTTC.

This clonotype was detected ten times or more. The CDR3: CSGQPTGVGTEAFF. DNA of the CDR3: TGCAGCGGCCAGCCGACGGGGGTGGGCACTGAAGCTTTCTTT. The chain has TRBV29-1 and TRBJ1-1; D may be TRBD1 (5 bases). CDR1 is SQVTM, CDR2 ANQGSEA, per germline. V lost 7 bases to trimming and J lost 4 bases, with 19 bases between them. This CDR3 is built from 14 residues.

This clonotype came up many times. The chain links TRBV6-1 to TRBJ1-1; 9 bases are a match to TRBD1. Trimming at V came to 6 bases and at J to 7 bases, leaving 9 bases not matched to a gene. There are 14 residues in the CDR3. The germline V gene encodes CDR1 MNHNS and CDR2 SASEGT. The DNA for the CDR3 is TGTGCCAGCAGAGGAACAGGGGGCTTGGGTGAAGCTTTCTTT. Encoded protein: CASRGTGGLGEAFF.

The rearrangement links TRBV27 to TRBJ1-1, with TRBD1 matching 8 bases. The germline CDR1 and CDR2 sequences are MNHEY and SMNVEV (reference sequence). V dropped 6 bases and J dropped 2; count of bases not matched to a gene: 8. The CDR3 contains 15 residues. In DNA, the CDR3 is TGTGCCAGCAGCCGGGACAGGAGACCTAACACTGAAGCTTTCTTT. Translating gives CASSRDRRPNTEAFF.

The J gene is TRBJ2-2, the V gene TRBV19, with 8 bases that match TRBD1. The CDR3 runs 18 residues. With 9 bases clipped from V and 3 bases from J, the junction kept 18 bases outside the gene matches. CDR1 LNHDA and CDR2 SQIVND come from the germline V gene (reference sequence). CDR3 DNA: TGTGCCAGCAAACACCCTAAGAGACGGACAGGGTACACCGGGGAGCTGTTTTTT. Its protein is CASKHPKRRTGYTGELFF.

This clonotype has only one observation. The rearrangement joins TRBV5-1 to TRBJ2-3; D gene uncertain. Between the trimmed V and J ends, which lost 4 bases and 2 bases, there was a span of 17 bases. This CDR3 comprises 16 residues. Germline CDR1 is SGHRS and CDR2 is YFSETQ. The DNA for the CDR3 is TGCGCCAGCAGCCCGGACCTCCCCAAGTACACAGATACGCAGTATTTT. This sequence encodes CASSPDLPKYTDTQYF.

This clonotype showed up just a few times. The chain is built from TRBV5-1 and TRBJ1-2, with D possibly matching TRBD1 (6 bases). CDR3 length: 16 residues. CDR1 and CDR2 (germline): SGHRS, YFSETQ. V was cut by 0 bases and J by 4 bases, with 16 bases left in between. The CDR3 sequence is CASSLDGTSTFYGYTF. The DNA for the CDR3 is TGCGCCAGCAGCTTGGATGGGACATCGACCTTCTATGGCTACACCTTC.

This clonotype has just a few counts. This chain joins TRBV5-5 and TRBJ1-2; TRBD1 is a possible D gene (6 bases). Germline values: CDR1 SGHKS, CDR2 YYEKEE (reference sequence). V lost 4 bases, J lost 4 bases, and 14 bases lay in between. The length of the CDR3 is 14 residues. The CDR3 sequence: CASSPPGEGYGYTF. In DNA form, the CDR3 reads TGTGCCAGCAGCCCTCCAGGGGAGGGCTATGGCTACACCTTC.

This clonotype has only a few counts. The chain employs TRBV19 and TRBJ2-7; D is tentatively TRBD1 or TRBD2 (5 bases each). Germline CDR1 LNHDA, CDR2 SQIVND (reference sequence). V was shortened by 6 bases and J by 4 bases, with 16 bases between the two germline ends. There are 14 residues in the CDR3. CDR3 sequence reads: CASSMGGGGYEQYF. CDR3 DNA: TGTGCCAGTAGCATGGGCGGTGGGGGTTACGAGCAGTACTTC.

This clonotype occurred a few times. A read error may produce the germline difference seen at one junction end. This sequence joins TRBV27 and TRBJ2-1, with TRBD1 matching 7 bases. This CDR3 region has 13 residues. Germline V gives CDR1 MNHEY, CDR2 SMNVEV (reference sequence). The CDR3 reads CASSSYGETGIVF. CDR3 sequence (DNA): TGTGCCAGCAGTTCATATGGTGAGACAGGGATTGTCTTC.

The chain is built from TRBV7-3 and TRBJ2-7; D perhaps matches TRBD1 (6 bases). Trimming cost V 2 bases and J 6 bases, with 14 bases left between them. Germline V gene lookup returns CDR1 SGHTA and CDR2 FQGTGA. This CDR3 has 14 amino acids. The CDR3 loop reads CASSLGGSRGEQYF. CDR3 DNA: TGTGCCAGCAGCTTAGGGGGATCCAGGGGCGAGCAGTACTTC.

This clonotype was seen only a few times. In DNA form, the CDR3 reads TGCGCCAGCAGCTGGGGACTAGCGGGAGTTTTTGAGCAGTTCTTC. Encoded protein: CASSWGLAGVFEQFF. The J gene is TRBJ2-1, the V gene TRBV5-1, with 14 bases lining up with TRBD2. The CDR3 sequence is 15 residues long. J lost 9 bases, V lost 3 bases, and 5 bases had no gene match. The germline V gene has CDR1 SGHRS and CDR2 YFSETQ.

This clonotype was recorded a few times. The chain employs TRBV30 and TRBJ1-5; a weak D match, TRBD1 (6 bases). CDR3 size: 13 residues. Trimming removed 0 bases from V and 6 bases from J, with 9 bases in between. Germline V gene sequence: CDR1 GTSNPN, CDR2 SVGIG (reference sequence). The CDR3 reads CAWSVGGSQPQHF. Written as DNA, the CDR3 is TGTGCCTGGAGTGTAGGGGGAAGTCAGCCCCAGCATTTT.

The chain uses TRBV5-1 and TRBJ2-5, with D possibly being TRBD1 (6 bases). Trimming shortened V by 4 bases and J by 2 bases, and 18 bases separated the two germline ends. The CDR3 sequence is 16 residues long. CDR1 SGHRS and CDR2 YFSETQ come from the germline V gene. CDR3 DNA: TGCGCCAGCAGCCTGCCATGGGACACCTCACAAGAGACCCAGTACTTC. Translating it yields CASSLPWDTSQETQYF.

The genes are TRBV4-1 and TRBJ2-1, with no clear D. The CDR3 runs 14 residues. V shed 5 bases and J shed 0 bases, with 8 bases lying between them. Per germline, CDR1 MGHRA and CDR2 YSYEKL. The CDR3 here is CASSDRGSYNEQFF. CDR3 bases: TGCGCCAGCAGCGACCGAGGCTCCTACAATGAGCAGTTCTTC.